A single sample is the source of the 29 T cell receptor beta chains below, sequenced in a study of type 1 regulatory T cells. MiXCR was run by TCRdb on the reads, yielding one entry per CDR3 protein. The data contain about 62,000 distinct CDR3 sequences, 60% to 80% of them singletons. These TCRs are of unknown antigen specificity. Sample: cultured non-Tr1 T cells, either the whole culture or a sorted T cell fraction (not recorded which). The source of these receptors is a human donor in good health.

CDR3 sequence: CSVRGLTDTQYF. The CDR3 DNA is TGCAGCGTCAGGGGGCTCACAGATACGCAGTATTTT. V is TRBV29-1 and J is TRBJ2-3; TRBD1 aligns across 8 bases. In germline, CDR1 is SQVTM, CDR2 ANQGSEA. Trimming removed 6 bases from V and 2 bases from J; junction bases left unmatched: 1. This CDR3 has 12 residues.

The chain employs TRBV5-1 and TRBJ2-1; D unclear. The CDR3 length is 13 residues. Trimming pared 4 bases from V and 5 bases from J, leaving 10 bases between. Germline loops: CDR1 SGHRS, CDR2 YFSETQ. CDR3 region: CASSPNLNNEQFF. CDR3 in DNA: TGCGCCAGCAGCCCCAACCTAAACAATGAGCAGTTCTTC.

The CDR3 DNA reads TGTGCCAGCGGGAGGGCCGGAACCGGGGAGCTGTTTTTT. It yields the protein CASGRAGTGELFF. The J gene is TRBJ2-2, the V gene TRBV12-3 or TRBV12-4, with 7 bases that match TRBD2. The CDR3 runs to 13 residues. The J segment lost 5 bases and the V segment lost 8 bases, leaving 5 bases of the junction unmatched.

V and J are TRBV18 and TRBJ2-2; 8 bases align to TRBD1. The germline V gene encodes CDR1 KGHSH and CDR2 LQKENI. Trimming cost V 3 bases and J 3 bases; bases outside gene matches: 0. The CDR3 runs 14 residues. CDR3 amino acids: CASSPDRDTGELFF. CDR3 nucleotides: TGTGCCAGCTCACCGGACAGGGACACCGGGGAGCTGTTTTTT.

In regard to this clonotype: Germline is not matched at one junction end, which may reflect a read error. The genes are TRBV27 and TRBJ2-3; D gene unclear. Germline lookup yields CDR1 MNHEY and CDR2 SMNVEV (reference sequence). This CDR3 spans 13 amino acids. The CDR3 nucleotides read TGTGTCAGCAGGTCCTACAACACAGATACGCAGTATTTT. It is translated as CVSRSYNTDTQYF.

The CDR3 bases are TGCAGCGTTGGAGAACAGGGGGCCGCCGGGACCCAGTACTTC. Translation gives CSVGEQGAAGTQYF. V and J are TRBV29-1 and TRBJ2-5, with TRBD1 matching 9 bases. Unmatched junction bases numbered 10, after V lost 4 bases and J lost 7 bases. The germline CDR1 and CDR2 sequences are SQVTM and ANQGSEA. The CDR3 is made up of 14 amino acids.

This clonotype was picked up a small number of times. The chain is built from TRBV10-3 and TRBJ2-1, with 13 bases matching TRBD2. The ends lost 4 bases at V and 8 bases at J; junction bases unmatched: 8. Germline V lookup: CDR1 ENHRY, CDR2 SYGVKD. The CDR3 extends over 16 amino acids. CDR3 region: CAISGRTSGRFHEQFF. CDR3 DNA sequence: TGTGCCATCAGTGGTAGGACTAGCGGGAGATTTCATGAGCAGTTCTTC.

The V call is TRBV30, the J call TRBJ2-7; D uncertain. From germline, CDR1 is GTSNPN and CDR2 SVGIG (reference sequence). The CDR3 runs 11 residues. V lost 3 bases and J lost 7, with 10 bases in between. Written as DNA, the CDR3 is TGTGCCTGGAGAGGCAGTAGGGAGCAGTACTTC. Amino acids: CAWRGSREQYF.

This clonotype was counted a few times. The rearrangement joins TRBV9 to TRBJ2-1; D gene unclear. Germline V CDR1 and CDR2: SGDLS, YYNGEE. The CDR3 spans 15 residues. V lost 0 bases and J lost 9, with 16 bases in between. In DNA form, the CDR3 reads TGTGCCAGCAGCGTAGCCCCTAGAACAACCAGTGAGCAGTTCTTC. This codes for CASSVAPRTTSEQFF.

Only a few counts were recorded for this clonotype. This chain's CDR3 is CASSRQGGGFYEQYF. The CDR3 DNA reads as TGTGCCAGCAGTCGACAGGGGGGTGGGTTCTACGAGCAGTACTTC. V usage is TRBV27 and J usage is TRBJ2-7, with 9 bases lining up with TRBD1. The V and J ends lost 5 bases and 3 bases, in that order; junction bases with no gene match: 8. Looked up from germline, CDR1 is MNHEY and CDR2 is SMNVEV (reference sequence). The CDR3 is made up of 15 amino acids.

This rearrangement joins TRBV9 to TRBJ2-2; D is undetermined. CDR1 and CDR2 from the germline V gene are SGDLS and YYNGEE. V shed 0 bases and J shed 5 bases, with 8 bases lying between them. This CDR3 contains 14 residues. CDR3 sequence reads: CASSVEGTTGELFF. In nucleotides, the CDR3 is TGTGCCAGCAGCGTAGAGGGTACAACCGGGGAGCTGTTTTTT.

This clonotype was picked up a small number of times. J is TRBJ2-1 and V is TRBV15; 9 nucleotides align to TRBD2. The V gene end was trimmed by 0 bases and the J gene end by 14 bases; junction bases not matched to a gene: 11. Germline V gene data show CDR1 as LNHNV and CDR2 as YYDKDF (reference sequence). The CDR3 consists of 15 residues. The CDR3, as DNA: TGTGCCACCAGCAGAGATCGCCTAGCGGGAAAAGAGGAGTTCTTC. Protein product: CATSRDRLAGKEEFF.

The CDR3 is CASSPRMTAREQYF. DNA of the CDR3: TGTGCCAGCAGTCCGCGGATGACGGCCCGCGAGCAGTACTTC. V gene TRBV12-3 or TRBV12-4 combines with J gene TRBJ2-7; D is uncertain. The CDR3 totals 14 residues. V was trimmed by 5 bases and J by 6 bases, leaving 17 bases between them.

This rearrangement joins TRBV21-1 to TRBJ2-3; the tabulated D call, TRBD2, remains unverified against the DNA. TRBV21-1 is a pseudogene. The CDR3 extends over 18 amino acids. The CDR3 region is CASTRRPSGCTETDTQYF. CDR3 DNA sequence: TGTGCCAGCACCCGACGGCCTAGCGGGTGTACCGAGACAGATACGCAGTATTTT.

V usage is TRBV5-6 and J usage is TRBJ2-1, with 8 nucleotides matching TRBD2. Germline CDR1 and CDR2: SGHDT and YYEEEE. The CDR3 sequence is 15 residues long. Unmatched junction bases numbered 9, after V lost 3 bases and J lost 7 bases. Here the CDR3 DNA reads TGTGCCAGCAGCTCAGTAGCGGGACTGGGGAATGAGCAGTTCTTC. Protein product: CASSSVAGLGNEQFF.

V is TRBV28 and J is TRBJ1-1; 7 bases are a match to TRBD1. Germline V lookup: CDR1 MDHEN, CDR2 SYDVKM. V lost 5 bases, J lost 0 bases, and 3 bases stayed unmatched. This CDR3 is 14 amino acids long. DNA of the CDR3: TGTGCCAGCAGTGTGACAGGGCTGAACACTGAAGCTTTCTTT. The encoded protein is CASSVTGLNTEAFF.

The genes are TRBV5-4 and TRBJ2-5, with D maybe TRBD2 (6 bases). The CDR3 is 15 amino acids. Deletions cut 3 bases from V and 2 bases from J, with 14 bases between. Germline-derived CDR1 and CDR2 are SGHNT and YYREEE (reference sequence). This chain's CDR3 is CASSSQSGTQETQYF. The CDR3 DNA reads as TGTGCCAGCAGCTCCCAATCCGGGACTCAAGAGACCCAGTACTTC. Based on the CDR3 plus reference TRBV5-4 and TRBJ2-5, the full variable domain is ETGVTQSPTHLIKTRGQQVTLRCSSQSGHNTVSWYQQALGQGPQFIFQYYREEENGRGNFPPRFSGLQFPNYSSELNVNALELDDSALYLCASSSQSGTQETQYFGPGTRLLVL.

This rearrangement joins TRBV7-2 to TRBJ2-1, with D possibly matching TRBD2 (6 bases). Trimming took 5 bases from V and 7 from J, leaving 18 bases between them. Germline CDR1 SGHTA, CDR2 FQGNSA. The CDR3 contains 15 residues. In DNA, the CDR3 is TGTGCCAGCAGCATCGGGAGAGTGGCTGGGAATGAGCAGTTCTTC. Protein: CASSIGRVAGNEQFF.

V gene TRBV27 combines with J gene TRBJ2-1; 8 nucleotides match TRBD2. Unmatched junction bases numbered 0, after V lost 3 bases and J lost 8 bases. Per the germline V gene, CDR1 is MNHEY and CDR2 is SMNVEV (reference sequence). The CDR3 runs to 12 residues. CDR3 protein: CASSLGLDEQFF. Written as DNA, the CDR3 is TGTGCCAGCAGTTTGGGACTAGATGAGCAGTTCTTC.

The gene calls are TRBV12-3 or TRBV12-4 and TRBJ2-1; 8 bases map to TRBD1. This CDR3 is 14 amino acids long. Losses at the gene ends were 6 bases for V and 7 bases for J; bases not matched to a gene: 8. The CDR3 loop reads CASSKATGGNEQFF. The DNA of the CDR3 is TGTGCCAGCAGCAAGGCAACAGGGGGTAATGAGCAGTTCTTC.

The chain combines TRBV6-6 with TRBJ2-2; D is uncertain. The CDR3 consists of 13 residues. V lost 7 bases, J lost 0 bases, and 6 bases lay in between. In germline, CDR1 is MNHNY, CDR2 SVGAGI (reference sequence). The CDR3 protein is CASTVTNTGELFF. As DNA, the CDR3 is TGTGCCAGCACGGTTACGAACACCGGGGAGCTGTTTTTT.

The V and J genes are TRBV18 and TRBJ2-5; 12 bases align to TRBD1. The CDR3 sequence is 17 residues long. V lost 6 bases and J lost 5; bases outside the gene matches: 13. Germline loops: CDR1 KGHSH, CDR2 LQKENI. The CDR3 loop is CASSPPTGTGGQETQYF. The CDR3 bases are TGTGCCAGCTCGCCGCCGACCGGGACAGGGGGCCAGGAGACCCAGTACTTC.

This sequence joins TRBV29-1 and TRBJ2-3, with 12 nucleotides matching TRBD2. The CDR3 covers 14 residues. Germline CDR1 and CDR2: SQVTM and ANQGSEA. The V segment lost 7 bases and the J segment 1 base; nucleotides outside the gene matches: 3. The chain's CDR3 is CSALAGGGTDTQYF. CDR3 coding DNA: TGCAGCGCCCTAGCGGGAGGGGGCACAGATACGCAGTATTTT.

This clonotype was found once. V and J are TRBV20-1 and TRBJ2-2, with a possible D match to TRBD1 (6 bases). The V end lost 3 bases, the J end lost 2 bases, and 13 bases lay between the germline ends. Germline V gene sequence: CDR1 DFQATT, CDR2 SNEGSKA (reference sequence). The length of the CDR3 is 15 residues. The CDR3 DNA follows: TGCAGTGCTAGGGGGGACAAAGGCAACACCGGGGAGCTGTTTTTT. This gives the protein CSARGDKGNTGELFF.

The J gene is TRBJ2-1, the V gene TRBV3-1; D remains ambiguous. The germline gives CDR1 LGHDT, CDR2 YNNKEL (reference sequence). V shed 2 bases and J shed 6 bases, with 11 bases lying between them. The CDR3 loop spans 14 amino acids. The DNA of the CDR3 is TGTGCCAGCAGCCAAAGGACCCTCCGCAATGAGCAGTTCTTC. This translates into CASSQRTLRNEQFF.

The CDR3 region is CASSLVRTELAGIYEQYF. DNA of the CDR3: TGTGCCAGCAGCTTAGTGAGGACTGAGCTAGCGGGAATCTACGAGCAGTACTTC. The chain recombines TRBV7-9 with TRBJ2-7; 9 bases align to TRBD2. CDR1 and CDR2 from the germline V gene are SEHNR and FQNEAQ (reference sequence). CDR3 length: 18 residues. Losses at the gene ends were 1 base for V and 3 bases for J; bases not matched to a gene: 13.

The V call is TRBV2, the J call TRBJ1-4, with a tentative D call TRBD1 (5 bases). The V and J ends lost 4 bases and 5 bases respectively, with 11 bases between them. The CDR3 covers 14 residues. Germline CDR1 is SNHLY and CDR2 is FYNNEI. CDR3 in amino acids: CASSGGEENEKLFF. The CDR3 region has the DNA TGTGCCAGCAGTGGGGGGGAAGAAAATGAAAAACTGTTTTTT. Full variable domain (outside the CDR3, taken from reference TRBV2 and TRBJ1-4): EPEVTQTPSHQVTQMGQEVILRCVPISNHLYFYWYRQILGQKVEFLVSFYNNEISEKSEIFDDQFSVERPDGSNFTLKIRSTKLEDSAMYFCASSGGEENEKLFFGSGTQLSVL.

This clonotype was counted a few times. The CDR3 here is CSARGPRTGNEQFF. The CDR3 DNA is TGCAGTGCTAGAGGCCCCAGGACAGGCAATGAGCAGTTCTTC. The chain joins TRBV20-1 to TRBJ2-1; 7 nucleotides align to TRBD1. In germline, CDR1 is DFQATT, CDR2 SNEGSKA (reference sequence). The CDR3 spans 14 residues. Germline trimming cut 1 base from V and 6 bases from J; bases unmatched to any gene: 6.

The chain employs TRBV9 and TRBJ2-5, with TRBD2 matching 10 bases. Germline CDR1 is SGDLS and CDR2 is YYNGEE. After removal of 4 bases from V and 1 base from J, the junction contained 4 bases not matched to a gene. This CDR3 contains 15 residues. CDR3 DNA sequence: TGTGCCAGCAGCACCAGGACTAGCGGCCAAGAGACCCAGTACTTC. This translates into CASSTRTSGQETQYF.